This T cell receptor beta chain is drawn from a study of blood T cell repertoires in COVID-19. Assay: immunoSEQ multiplex PCR; the TCRdb copy retains only in-frame clones and omits some. This sample has approximately 100,000 clones, with roughly 84% found just once. This CDR3 region has 16 residues. Germline V gives CDR1 KGHSH, CDR2 LQKENI. V was trimmed by 3 bases and J by 4 bases, leaving 15 bases between them. V usage is TRBV18 and J usage is TRBJ1-4; D uncertain. The source is a human donor in a cohort sampled during active COVID-19. Sequences were obtained from peripheral blood. CDR3 sequence: CASSPRVKVLNEKLFF. CDR3 bases: TGTGCCAGCTCACCTAGAGTAAAAGTTCTTAATGAAAAACTGTTTTTT.